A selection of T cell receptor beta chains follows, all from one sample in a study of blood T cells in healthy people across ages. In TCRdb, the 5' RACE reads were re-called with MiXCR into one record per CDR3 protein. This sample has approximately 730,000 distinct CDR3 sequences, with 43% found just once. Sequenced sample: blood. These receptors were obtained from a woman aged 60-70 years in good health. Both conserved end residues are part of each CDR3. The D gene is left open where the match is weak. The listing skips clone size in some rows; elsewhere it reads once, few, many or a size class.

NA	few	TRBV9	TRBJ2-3	CASSAGGYITDTQYF	TGTGCCAGCAGCGCGGGCGGCTACATCACAGATACGCAGTATTTT
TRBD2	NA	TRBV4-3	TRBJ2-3	CASSQDKGAGGVDTQYF	TGCGCCAGCAGCCAAGATAAAGGAGCGGGAGGAGTAGATACGCAGTATTTT
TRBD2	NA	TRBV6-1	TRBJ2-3	CASSAFRAGGGDTQYF	TGTGCCAGCAGTGCCTTTCGGGCGGGAGGAGGGGATACGCAGTATTTT
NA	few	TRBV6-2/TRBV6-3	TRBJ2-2	CASRGTVPGELFF	TGTGCCAGCAGGGGAACGGTGCCCGGGGAGCTGTTTTTT
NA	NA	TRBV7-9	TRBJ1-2	CASSYQSDYGYTF	TGTGCCAGCAGCTATCAGTCCGACTATGGCTACACCTTC
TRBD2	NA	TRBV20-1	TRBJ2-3	CSATGSGRTTSTDTQYF	TGCAGTGCCACAGGAAGCGGGAGGACTACTAGCACAGATACGCAGTATTTT
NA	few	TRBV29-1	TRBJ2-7	CSASAGHEQYF	TGCAGCGCCTCGGCAGGCCACGAGCAGTACTTC
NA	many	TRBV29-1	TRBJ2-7	CSVRGRWGYEQYF	TGCAGCGTACGGGGGAGGTGGGGCTACGAGCAGTACTTC
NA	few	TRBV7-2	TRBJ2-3	CASLLWPERSNTQYF	TGTGCCAGCCTACTGTGGCCGGAGAGGTCAAATACGCAGTATTTT
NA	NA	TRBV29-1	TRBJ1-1	CSVETGSGGSTEAFF	TGCAGCGTTGAAACAGGGTCGGGTGGGAGTACTGAAGCTTTCTTT
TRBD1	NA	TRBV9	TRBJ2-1	CASSVTGGSFNEQFF	TGTGCCAGCAGCGTCACAGGGGGGTCTTTCAATGAGCAGTTCTTC
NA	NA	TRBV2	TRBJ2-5	CASSRIARETQYF	TGTGCCAGCAGTAGGATAGCGCGAGAGACCCAGTACTTC
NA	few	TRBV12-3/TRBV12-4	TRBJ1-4	CASSEQASGEKLFF	TGTGCCAGCAGCGAACAGGCGTCCGGCGAAAAACTGTTTTTT
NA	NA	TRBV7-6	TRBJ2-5	CASLAGFLGTQYF	TGTGCCAGCTTGGCAGGGTTTTTAGGGACCCAGTACTTC
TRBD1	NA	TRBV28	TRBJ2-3	CASRARQGSTDTQYF	TGTGCCAGCAGGGCTCGACAGGGAAGCACAGATACGCAGTATTTT
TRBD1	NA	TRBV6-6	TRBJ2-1	CASSPQGARDEQFF	TGTGCCAGCAGTCCTCAGGGGGCGAGGGATGAGCAGTTCTTC
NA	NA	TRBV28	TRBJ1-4	CASSLREAGEKLFF	TGTGCCAGCAGTTTACGGGAGGCAGGTGAAAAACTGTTTTTT
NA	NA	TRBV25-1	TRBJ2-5	CASTPGGREETQYF	TGTGCCAGCACCCCAGGAGGGCGGGAAGAGACCCAGTACTTC
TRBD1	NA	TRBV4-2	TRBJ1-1	CASSQDGPTGVRTEAFF	TGTGCCAGCAGCCAAGATGGACCGACAGGGGTTAGAACTGAAGCTTTCTTT
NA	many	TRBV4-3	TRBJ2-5	CASSQDLQRQETQYF	TGCGCCAGCAGCCAAGATCTGCAGCGGCAAGAGACCCAGTACTTC
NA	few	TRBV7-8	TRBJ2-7	CASSLGYQGSYEQYF	TGTGCCAGCAGCTTAGGGTACCAGGGGAGCTACGAGCAGTACTTC
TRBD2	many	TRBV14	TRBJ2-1	CASSQPPGRAGAAYNEQFF	TGTGCCAGCAGCCAACCCCCCGGGCGAGCGGGAGCAGCCTACAATGAGCAGTTCTTC
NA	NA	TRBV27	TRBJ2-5	CASSFSVGPFETQYF	TGTGCCAGCAGTTTTTCTGTAGGGCCGTTTGAGACCCAGTACTTC
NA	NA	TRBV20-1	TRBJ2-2	CSATSGPNTGELFF	TGCAGTGCTACCTCGGGGCCGAACACCGGGGAGCTGTTTTTT
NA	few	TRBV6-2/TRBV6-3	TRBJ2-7	CASSYAAGTYEQYF	TGTGCCAGCAGTTACGCAGCGGGCACCTACGAGCAGTACTTC
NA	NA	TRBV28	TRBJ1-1	CASSKTKRNEAFF	TGTGCCAGCAGTAAGACAAAGCGCAATGAAGCTTTCTTT
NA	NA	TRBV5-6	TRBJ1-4	CASSLRKTGGGEKLFF	TGTGCCAGCAGCCTACGGAAGACAGGTGGAGGGGAAAAACTGTTTTTT
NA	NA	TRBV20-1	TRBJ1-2	CSARKAAGQGYTF	TGCAGTGCTAGGAAGGCGGCAGGCCAAGGCTACACCTTC
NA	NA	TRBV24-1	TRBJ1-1	CATSESPTRGVNTEAFF	TGTGCCACCAGTGAGTCCCCCACAAGGGGAGTGAACACTGAAGCTTTCTTT
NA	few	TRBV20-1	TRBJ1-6	CSARVGSNNSPLHF	TGCAGTGCTAGAGTCGGCAGTAATAATTCACCCCTCCACTTT
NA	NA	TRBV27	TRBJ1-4	CASRGPGPKLFF	TGTGCCAGCAGGGGACCGGGGCCTAAACTGTTTTTT
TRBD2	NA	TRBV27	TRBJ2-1	CASRGLAVYNEQFF	TGTGCCAGCAGGGGACTAGCGGTCTACAATGAGCAGTTCTTC
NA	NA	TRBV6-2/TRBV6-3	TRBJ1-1	CASSPTGLSEAFF	TGTGCCAGCAGTCCCACAGGGCTTTCTGAAGCTTTCTTT
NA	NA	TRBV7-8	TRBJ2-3	CASSLGPVSTDTQYF	TGTGCCAGCAGCTTAGGACCTGTGAGCACAGATACGCAGTATTTT
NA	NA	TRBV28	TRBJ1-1	CASGDVMNTEAFF	TGTGCCAGCGGGGACGTCATGAACACTGAAGCTTTCTTT
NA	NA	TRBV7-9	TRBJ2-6	CASSLAGTLISGANVLTF	TGTGCCAGCAGCCTAGCCGGGACCCTTATCTCTGGGGCCAACGTCCTGACTTTC
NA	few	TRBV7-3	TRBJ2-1	CASSLTLSVSYNEQFF	TGTGCCAGCAGCTTAACGCTCAGCGTGTCCTACAATGAGCAGTTCTTC
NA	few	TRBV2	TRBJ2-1	CASSVRDSIGEQFF	TGTGCCAGCAGTGTTAGGGACTCCATCGGTGAGCAGTTCTTC
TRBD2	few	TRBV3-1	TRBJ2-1	CASSEFSGGAGEQFF	TGTGCCAGCAGCGAATTTAGCGGGGGGGCCGGTGAGCAGTTCTTC
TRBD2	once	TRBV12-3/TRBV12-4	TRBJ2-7	CASSVAGEVEQYF	TGTGCCAGCAGTGTAGCGGGGGAGGTAGAGCAGTACTTC
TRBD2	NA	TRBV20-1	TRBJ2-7	CSTSDSLGFSYEQYF	TGCAGTACTAGCGATAGTTTAGGATTTTCCTACGAGCAGTACTTC
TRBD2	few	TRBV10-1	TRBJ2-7	CASSEGGVEQYF	TGCGCCAGCAGTGAGGGGGGGGTCGAGCAGTACTTC
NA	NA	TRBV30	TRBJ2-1	CAWSERQREQFF	TGTGCCTGGAGTGAGCGACAGCGTGAGCAGTTCTTC